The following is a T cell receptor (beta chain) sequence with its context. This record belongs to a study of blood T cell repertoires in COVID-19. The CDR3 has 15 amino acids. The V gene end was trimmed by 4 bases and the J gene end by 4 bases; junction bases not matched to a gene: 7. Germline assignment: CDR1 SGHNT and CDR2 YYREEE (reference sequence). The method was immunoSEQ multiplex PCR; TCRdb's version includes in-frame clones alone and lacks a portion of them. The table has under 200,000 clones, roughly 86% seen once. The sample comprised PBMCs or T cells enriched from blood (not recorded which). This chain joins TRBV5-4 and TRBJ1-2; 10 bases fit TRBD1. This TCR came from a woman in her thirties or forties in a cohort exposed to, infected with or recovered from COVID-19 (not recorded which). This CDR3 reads CASSTGTGVFYGYTF. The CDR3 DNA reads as TGTGCCAGCAGCACCGGGACAGGGGTCTTCTATGGCTACACCTTC.